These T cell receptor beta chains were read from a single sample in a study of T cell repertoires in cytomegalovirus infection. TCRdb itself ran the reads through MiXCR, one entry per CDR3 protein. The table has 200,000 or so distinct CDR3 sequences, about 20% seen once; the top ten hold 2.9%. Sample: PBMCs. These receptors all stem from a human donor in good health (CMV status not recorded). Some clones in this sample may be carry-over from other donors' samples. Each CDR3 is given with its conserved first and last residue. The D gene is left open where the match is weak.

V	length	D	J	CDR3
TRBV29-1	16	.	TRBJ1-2	CSVEDLGEGGYYGYTF
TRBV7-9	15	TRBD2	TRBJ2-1	CASSLTSGGPNEQFF
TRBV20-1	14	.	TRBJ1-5	CSASQMESNQPQHF
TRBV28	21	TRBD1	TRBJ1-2	CASSLLSRGRDRDKRNYGYTF
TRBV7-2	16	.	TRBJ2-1	CASSLAGGTSYNEQFF
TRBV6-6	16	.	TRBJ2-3	CASSRGRETRADTQYF
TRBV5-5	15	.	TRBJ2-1	CASSLSGRDWDEQFF
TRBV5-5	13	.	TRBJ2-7	CASSFGRGYEQYF
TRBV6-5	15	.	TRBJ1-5	CASSLTREGNQPQHF
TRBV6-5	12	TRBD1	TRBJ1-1	CASSSGTGLAFF
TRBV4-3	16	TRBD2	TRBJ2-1	CASSQRSGGTTYEQFF
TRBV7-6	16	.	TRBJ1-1	CASSLVSGGAGTEAFF
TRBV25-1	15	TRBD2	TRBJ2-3	CASSESGGRVDTQYF
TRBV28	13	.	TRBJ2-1	CASSSPSQGPQFF
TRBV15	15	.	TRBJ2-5	CATSRDPGSQETQYF
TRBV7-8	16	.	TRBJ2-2	CASSLPARRGAGELFF
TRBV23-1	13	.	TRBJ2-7	CARLRGPSPEQYF
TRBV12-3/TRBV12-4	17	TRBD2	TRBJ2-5	CASSSGTSGRLRETQYF
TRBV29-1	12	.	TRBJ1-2	CSVSDRKHGYTF
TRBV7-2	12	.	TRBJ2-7	CASSFSAYEQYF
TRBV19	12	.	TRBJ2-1	CASSQPGPSQFF
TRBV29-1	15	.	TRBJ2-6	CSVQRAVGGANVLTF
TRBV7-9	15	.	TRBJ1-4	CASSSGQGLIEKLFF
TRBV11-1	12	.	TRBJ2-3	CASNDREDTQYF
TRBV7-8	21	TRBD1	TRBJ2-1	CASSLAGWAGGPLSSYNEQFF
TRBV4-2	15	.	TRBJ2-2	CASSQRPLNTGELFF